This note documents a single T cell receptor (beta chain) sequence. Its antigen is unidentified. The table came from immunoSEQ multiplex PCR; TCRdb's copy has only in-frame clones and leaves some out. The sample consists of fewer than 400,000 clones, roughly nine tenths of them appearing once. Specified treatment: approximately 18 received Ad26.COV2.S at low or high dose, single or two shots; roughly five received placebo; per-sample allocation not given. Sampling happened 63 days after the first vaccine or placebo injection. The data were obtained in a study of Ad26.COV2.S vaccination and SARS-CoV-2 variants. Study observations and caveats: Non-spike TCR breadth was similar in vaccine and placebo recipients. Analyses that measured TCR breadth and depth may have underestimated total T cell responses.

V lost 4 bases, J lost 11 bases, and 12 bases lay in between. This CDR3 has 13 amino acids. Germline assignment: CDR1 SGHVS and CDR2 FQNEAQ. This sample comprised peripheral blood, obtained in a trial of Ad26.COV2.S vaccine versus placebo. The rearrangement uses TRBV7-8 and TRBJ1-6; D unresolved. This clonotype was obtained from a person between 18 and 65 years old who received the Ad26.COV2.S COVID-19 vaccine or a placebo. CDR3 sequence reads: CASSYRLGTPLHF. The CDR3 nucleotides are TGTGCCAGCAGCTACCGGTTAGGGACACCCCTCCACTTT.